These T cell receptor beta chains were read from a single sample in a study of cytomegalovirus exposure and HLA in healthy donors. The method was immunoSEQ multiplex PCR; TCRdb's version includes in-frame clones alone and lacks a portion of them. The sample includes around 200,000 clones, over 70% of them seen just once. The sequencing input was PBMCs. Receptor source: a woman in her sixties in good health and CMV-seropositive. The CDR3 runs from the conserved cysteine through the conserved F or W. D genes are given only for firm matches. The size of a clone is reported for some rows only, either as once, few or many, or as a class for expanded clones.

d_gene,abundance,j_gene,v_gene,CDR3aa,CDR3nt
TRBD1,few,TRBJ1-4,TRBV5-1,CASSLDRANEKLFF,TGCGCCAGCAGTTTGGACAGGGCTAATGAAAAACTGTTTTTT
TRBD2,once,TRBJ2-1,TRBV5-4,CRSGGLTNEQFF,TGTCGGTCGGGGGGACTAACTAATGAGCAGTTCTTC
-,once,TRBJ2-1,TRBV5-4,CASSWSTEQFF,TGTGCCAGCAGCTGGAGTACTGAGCAGTTCTTC
TRBD2,-,TRBJ2-5,TRBV15,CATSREYSGRQETQYF,TGTGCCACCAGCAGAGAATATAGCGGGAGACAAGAGACCCAGTACTTC
-,-,TRBJ2-7,TRBV10-3,CAISADTARGEQYF,TGTGCCATCAGTGCGGACACAGCACGAGGCGAGCAGTACTTC
-,-,TRBJ2-7,TRBV27,CASSLYADYEQYF,TGTGCCAGCAGTTTATATGCCGACTACGAGCAGTACTTC
-,-,TRBJ1-5,TRBV6-1,CASRDSYNQPQHF,TGTGCCAGCAGGGACTCCTACAATCAGCCCCAGCATTTT
-,-,TRBJ2-6,TRBV7-7,CASGRGEAGANVLTF,TGTGCCAGCGGGAGGGGGGAAGCTGGGGCCAACGTCCTGACTTTC
-,-,TRBJ1-4,TRBV30,CAWSPAGEKLFF,TGTGCCTGGAGTCCGGCGGGTGAAAAACTGTTTTTT
-,-,TRBJ1-2,TRBV6-1,CASSEQDFYGYTF,TGTGCCAGCAGTGAACAGGACTTCTATGGCTACACCTTC
TRBD2,-,TRBJ2-4,TRBV5-3,CARSLESTSGGPAKNIQYF,TGTGCCAGAAGCTTGGAGTCGACTAGCGGGGGGCCGGCCAAAAACATTCAGTACTTC
TRBD1,-,TRBJ1-1,TRBV5-4,CASSRNRGLNTEAFF,TGTGCCAGCAGCAGAAACAGGGGGCTTAACACTGAAGCTTTCTTT
-,few,TRBJ2-7,TRBV28,CASSLGGLEQYF,TGTGCCAGCAGTTTGGGGGGTCTAGAGCAGTACTTC
-,-,TRBJ1-1,TRBV4-3,CASSQQLTVNTEAFF,TGCGCCAGCAGCCAACAATTGACAGTGAACACTGAAGCTTTCTTT
-,-,TRBJ1-4,TRBV9,CASSAGILGEKLFF,TGTGCCAGCAGCGCAGGGATCCTTGGCGAAAAACTGTTTTTT
TRBD1,few,TRBJ2-7,TRBV6-5,CASSTRDRGNYEQYF,TGTGCCAGCAGCACCAGGGACAGGGGGAATTACGAGCAGTACTTC
TRBD1,-,TRBJ1-1,TRBV7-3,CASSLKGDRGFTEAFF,TGTGCCAGCAGCTTAAAAGGGGACAGAGGGTTCACTGAAGCTTTCTTT
-,-,TRBJ2-7,TRBV30,CAWGPAGGAYEQYF,TGTGCCTGGGGGCCCGCCGGCGGGGCGTACGAGCAGTACTTC
TRBD1,-,TRBJ1-4,TRBV7-2,CASGQGASSNEKLFF,TGTGCGTCGGGACAGGGGGCGTCGTCTAATGAAAAACTGTTTTTT
-,-,TRBJ2-2,TRBV30,CARDLGAGELFF,TGTGCTCGGGACTTAGGGGCCGGGGAGCTGTTTTTT
TRBD1,-,TRBJ1-2,TRBV28,CASSAGQPSAYGYTF,TGTGCCAGCAGTGCGGGACAGCCCTCCGCCTATGGCTACACCTTC
TRBD1,-,TRBJ1-3,TRBV28,CASKGQTRSGNTIYF,TGTGCCAGCAAGGGACAGACTCGCTCTGGAAACACCATATATTTT
-,once,TRBJ1-4,TRBV5-1,CASSLVLGQGLKKLFF,TGCGCCAGCAGCTTGGTTTTGGGGCAGGGGCTTAAAAAACTGTTTTTT
-,-,TRBJ2-1,TRBV11-3,CASSLAGTYNEQFF,TGTGCCAGCAGCTTGGCGGGTACCTACAATGAGCAGTTCTTC
-,-,TRBJ2-5,TRBV11-2,CASSLGSAAGETQYF,TGTGCCAGCAGCTTAGGTAGCGCCGCTGGAGAGACCCAGTACTTC
TRBD1,-,TRBJ1-2,TRBV6-5,CASRRQGNYGYTF,TGTGCCAGCAGGAGACAGGGAAACTATGGCTACACCTTC
-,-,TRBJ1-6,TRBV4-1,CASSQGQGPLNSPLHF,TGCGCCAGCAGCCAAGGGCAGGGGCCCCTTAATTCACCCCTCCACTTT
TRBD1,few,TRBJ1-2,TRBV19,CASSPRDRNYGYTF,TGTGCCAGTAGCCCCCGGGACAGAAACTATGGCTACACCTTC
TRBD1,-,TRBJ2-5,TRBV20-1,CSAPDRETQYF,TGCAGTGCTCCGGACAGGGAGACCCAGTACTTC
TRBD1,-,TRBJ2-5,TRBV9,CASSLGDRGPGQETQYF,TGTGCCAGCAGCCTAGGGGACAGGGGGCCGGGGCAAGAGACCCAGTACTTC
-,-,TRBJ2-1,TRBV27,CASSLSRVSYNEQFF,TGTGCCAGCAGTTTATCCCGGGTGTCGTACAATGAGCAGTTCTTC
-,-,TRBJ1-1,TRBV4-2,CASSQDWRMNTEAFF,TGTGCCAGCAGCCAAGATTGGAGGATGAACACTGAAGCTTTCTTT
-,-,TRBJ1-3,TRBV18,CASSPQATIPSGNTIYF,TGTGCCAGCTCACCTCAGGCGACAATACCCTCTGGAAACACCATATATTTT
TRBD2,-,TRBJ2-7,TRBV5-1,CASSFPQFGRADEQYF,TGCGCCAGCAGCTTTCCACAGTTCGGGAGGGCCGACGAGCAGTACTTC
-,-,TRBJ1-2,TRBV4-1,CASSVTATINYGYTF,TGCGCCAGCAGTGTTACAGCTACGATTAACTATGGCTACACCTTC
TRBD1,few,TRBJ1-4,TRBV7-6,CASSQLDRDNAPNEKLFF,TGTGCCAGCAGCCAACTGGACAGGGATAATGCACCTAATGAAAAACTGTTTTTT
TRBD1,-,TRBJ1-4,TRBV30,CAWRRKGQLGEKLFF,TGTGCCTGGAGACGAAAGGGACAGTTGGGGGAAAAACTGTTTTTT
TRBD1,-,TRBJ1-2,TRBV5-3,CARSLDRGLKGYTF,TGTGCCAGAAGCTTAGACAGGGGCCTGAAGGGCTACACCTTC
-,once,TRBJ1-5,TRBV18,CASSRESNQPQHF,TGTGCCAGCTCACGAGAAAGCAATCAGCCCCAGCATTTT
-,-,TRBJ1-5,TRBV5-8,CASSLAGNSNQPQHF,TGTGCCAGCAGCTTGGCGGGGAATAGCAATCAGCCCCAGCATTTT
TRBD1,-,TRBJ1-3,TRBV7-3,CASRSRGNTIYF,TGTGCCAGCAGGTCCAGGGGGAACACCATATATTTT
-,once,TRBJ1-2,TRBV5-5,CASSSEGAANYGYTF,TGTGCCAGCAGCTCCGAAGGGGCGGCGAACTATGGCTACACCTTC
-,-,TRBJ1-1,TRBV5-4,CASSNSGRGNLVNTEAFF,TGTGCCAGCAGTAATTCAGGGAGGGGGAATCTGGTGAACACTGAAGCTTTCTTT
TRBD1,-,TRBJ1-2,TRBV7-6,CASSAYEGQVYGYTF,TGTGCCAGCAGCGCCTACGAAGGACAGGTCTATGGCTACACCTTC